This T cell receptor (beta chain) was observed in a study of response to subunit inactivated influenza vaccine. There are 14 residues in the CDR3. Germline V CDR1 and CDR2: SGDLS, YYNGEE. Trimming cost V 3 bases and J 2 bases; bases outside gene matches: 4. A remark on this clonotype: Its antigen is not known.

In TCRdb, the RT-PCR reads were re-called with MiXCR into one record per CDR3 protein. Of over 750,000 distinct CDR3 sequences listed, approximately 21% are singletons. Whole-study findings and limits: Each seasonal influenza vaccination recruits few new T cells, the authors suggested.

V and J are TRBV9 and TRBJ2-7; 8 bases match TRBD2. The specimen was PBMCs from blood, collected 5 days after vaccination. This sequence originates from a man aged 50 to 60 who received an inactivated influenza vaccine. Written as DNA, the CDR3 is TGTGCCAGCAGCGGGGCCGGGAGGGCCTACGAGCAGTACTTC. This codes for CASSGAGRAYEQYF.